This TCR beta chain was recovered during a study of T cell changes during pregnancy in multiple sclerosis. The CDR3 extends over 15 amino acids. V was pared by 3 bases and J by 4 bases, with 1 base of the junction left unmatched. Looked up from germline, CDR1 is MNHEY and CDR2 is SMNVEV (reference sequence). Assay used: immunoSEQ multiplex PCR; TCRdb lists only in-frame clones, some missing. The data show 60,000 or so clones, more than 80% seen once. This chain connects TRBV27 to TRBJ1-6, with TRBD1 matching over 9 bases. The starting material was peripheral blood, obtained in the first trimester of pregnancy. This TCR was sampled from a female donor in good health, enrolled as a control in a pregnancy study. Here the CDR3 reads CASSFGQGYNSPLHF. Here the CDR3 DNA reads TGTGCCAGCAGTTTCGGACAGGGGTATAATTCACCCCTCCACTTT.